This T cell receptor beta chain was retrieved from a study of CD8+ T cells in alopecia areata. Described treatment: oral pan-JAK inhibitor, 5-10 mg twice daily. Collection of lesional scalp punch biopsies and peripheral blood was performed in alopecia areata patients. PBMCs were stained for CD3, CD4 and CD8, and CD4+ and CD8+ T cells were sorted. After isolation, RNA underwent reverse transcription to generate cDNA as the sequencing template. Some clones are missing from TCRdb's copy, which holds only in-frame ones; the method was immunoSEQ multiplex PCR. The table includes some 200,000 clones, around 57% detected once. Per germline, CDR1 SGDLS and CDR2 YYNGEE. With 0 bases removed from V and 9 bases from J, the gap between germline ends came to 10 bases. The CDR3 length is 13 residues.

The clonotype comes from a human donor with alopecia areata. V gene TRBV9 combines with J gene TRBJ1-5; D uncertain. Sequencing used CD4+ T cells sorted from blood, obtained at week 4, from a patient treated with tofacitinib. Here the CDR3 DNA reads TGTGCCAGCAGCGTAGTCGGGGAAGGGCCCCAGCATTTT. It specifies CASSVVGEGPQHF.